This is a list of T cell receptor beta chains from one sample in a study of blood T cell repertoires in COVID-19. TCRdb's table, derived via immunoSEQ multiplex PCR, lists solely in-frame clones and lacks some. The data hold just over 150,000 clones, with 65% to 90% observed a single time. The material sequenced was peripheral blood. These receptors all come from a woman aged 45-59 years with acute or convalescent COVID-19. CDR3s include the opening cysteine and the closing phenylalanine or tryptophan. The order of the fields is D gene, clone size, V gene, J gene, CDR3 DNA, CDR3 protein. The D gene is left open where the match is weak. The listing skips clone size in some rows; elsewhere it reads once, few, many or a size class.

TRBD1,NA,TRBV4-3,TRBJ1-5,TGCGCCAGCAGCCAGGACAGGGGCAGCAATCAGCCCCAGCATTTT,CASSQDRGSNQPQHF
NA,NA,TRBV19,TRBJ1-1,TGTGCCAGTAGTACCCAGAAGAACACTGAAGCTTTCTTT,CASSTQKNTEAFF
NA,once,TRBV19,TRBJ1-5,TGTGCCAGTAGTAATCCGGGGATTAATCAGCCCCAGCATTTT,CASSNPGINQPQHF
NA,NA,TRBV4-3,TRBJ2-5,TGCGCCAGCAGCCAAGCTTTAAGTCCGGAGCAAGAGACCCAGTACTTC,CASSQALSPEQETQYF
TRBD1,NA,TRBV10-2,TRBJ2-3,TGCGCCAGCAGTGAACAATTAGGACAGGGGGATACTCGAGATACGCAGTATTTT,CASSEQLGQGDTRDTQYF
TRBD1,NA,TRBV7-2,TRBJ1-2,TGTGCCAGCAGTAGACAGGGCTATGGCTACACCTTC,CASSRQGYGYTF
NA,once,TRBV5-1,TRBJ1-1,TGCGCCAGCAGCTTACAGGGTGGGAACACTGAAGCTTTCTTT,CASSLQGGNTEAFF
TRBD1,NA,TRBV6-2/TRBV6-3,TRBJ1-4,TGTGCCAGCAGTTTCGGGACAGGTCGCCGGAGGCTGTTTTTT,CASSFGTGRRRLFF
NA,NA,TRBV7-9,TRBJ1-2,TGTGCCAGCACCCAGGTGGTGCAGCCGGAGGCTGACTATGGCTACACCTTC,CASTQVVQPEADYGYTF
TRBD1,few,TRBV6-5,TRBJ1-2,TGTGCCAGCAGGCCCGGACAGGGTTATGGCTACACCTTC,CASRPGQGYGYTF
NA,NA,TRBV4-1,TRBJ1-4,TGCGCCAGCAGCCAAGCGGGAGCAACTAATGAAAAACTGTTTTTT,CASSQAGATNEKLFF
TRBD1,NA,TRBV7-2,TRBJ2-3,TGTGCCAGCAGCCAGGGACAGGGGGCTATCCGCACAGATACGCAGTATTTT,CASSQGQGAIRTDTQYF
NA,few,TRBV21-1,TRBJ1-1,TGTGCCATTCCTGAGGGACAGGGGGCGCGTTGGGTGAGTGCTTTCTTT,CAIPEGQGARWVSAFF
TRBD1,NA,TRBV5-1,TRBJ1-2,TGCGCCAGCAGCCCCCGGTCCGGACAGGATTATGGCTACACCTTC,CASSPRSGQDYGYTF
NA,NA,TRBV11-2,TRBJ2-3,TGTGCCAGCAGCTTATCCAGAACAGATACGCAGTATTTT,CASSLSRTDTQYF
NA,NA,TRBV19,TRBJ1-5,TGTGCCAGTAGCTCCTTAAATCAGCCCCAGCATTTT,CASSSLNQPQHF
NA,NA,TRBV19,TRBJ1-2,TGTGCCAGTGGCAGGGAACATGATGGCTACACCTTC,CASGREHDGYTF
NA,NA,TRBV30,TRBJ2-5,TGTGCCTGGAGCAGGTTTGAGACCCAGTACTTC,CAWSRFETQYF
TRBD2,NA,TRBV4-2,TRBJ2-3,TGTGCCAGCAGCCAAGAGACTAGCTATAGCACAGATACGCAGTATTTT,CASSQETSYSTDTQYF
TRBD1,NA,TRBV6-5,TRBJ1-1,TGTGCCAGCCAAGACGACAGGGTGAACACTGAAGCTTTCTTT,CASQDDRVNTEAFF